This TCR beta chain was obtained from a study of cytomegalovirus exposure and HLA in healthy donors. Germline V gene sequence: CDR1 ENHRY, CDR2 SYGVKD. V gave up 3 bases and J gave up 6 bases, with 8 bases separating them. The CDR3 is made up of 12 amino acids. This clone was counted a few times. No antigen is known for it. The PCR made use of 60 Vbeta and 13 Jbeta primers. In the original processing: Around 10 million of the 80 million or so unique TCR beta chains counted in a later analysis were shared. Produced via immunoSEQ multiplex PCR; TCRdb's table is partial and in-frame only. V and J calls and clone size are copied from that table; D and trimming were computed from the DNA. The data contain approximately 160,000 clones, about three quarters of them singletons. Study-level findings and limits: The authors reported that TCR beta sequences could predict HLA-A and HLA-B alleles. These predictions were accurate for most subjects in the first cohort. Researchers reported in a later analysis that a missense DCLRE1C variant was tied to TCR beta V- and J-gene trimming. DRB1 showed the most TCR associations and HLA-C the fewest in a later analysis, as rates varied by HLA locus.

The material sequenced was PBMCs. The chain combines TRBV10-3 with TRBJ1-2, with D unresolved. The TCR was taken from a woman aged 40 to 50 in good health and CMV-seropositive. This CDR3 reads CAISDASDGYTF. The CDR3 DNA is TGTGCCATCAGTGACGCATCAGATGGCTACACCTTC.